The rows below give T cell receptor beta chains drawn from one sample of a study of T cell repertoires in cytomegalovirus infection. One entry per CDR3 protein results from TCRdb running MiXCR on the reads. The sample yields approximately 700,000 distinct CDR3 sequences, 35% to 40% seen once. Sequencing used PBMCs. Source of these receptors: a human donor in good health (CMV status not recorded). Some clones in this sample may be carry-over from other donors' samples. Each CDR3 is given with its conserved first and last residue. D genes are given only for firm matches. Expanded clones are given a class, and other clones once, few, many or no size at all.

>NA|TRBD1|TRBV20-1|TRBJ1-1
CSATTTGKGDEAFF
TGCAGTGCTACCACGACAGGGAAAGGTGATGAAGCTTTCTTT
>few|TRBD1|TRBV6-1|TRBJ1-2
CASSFSRQGGYTF
TGTGCCAGCAGTTTTTCCCGACAGGGAGGTTACACCTTC
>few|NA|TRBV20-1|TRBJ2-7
CSARGRGLVYEQYF
TGCAGTGCTAGGGGTAGGGGTTTGGTCTACGAGCAGTACTTC
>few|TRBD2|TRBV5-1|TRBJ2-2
CASSSPGTSGTTGELFF
TGCGCCAGCAGCTCCCCCGGGACTAGCGGAACCACCGGGGAGCTGTTTTTT
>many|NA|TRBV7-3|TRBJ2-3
CASSLTGGTDTQYF
TGTGCCAGCAGCTTAACAGGGGGCACAGATACGCAGTATTTT
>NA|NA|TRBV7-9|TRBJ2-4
CASSGLDIQYF
TGTGCCAGCAGCGGATTAGACATTCAGTACTTC
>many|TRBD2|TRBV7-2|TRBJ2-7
CASSPQAGGPGEQYF
TGTGCCAGCAGCCCCCAAGCGGGAGGACCGGGAGAGCAGTACTTC
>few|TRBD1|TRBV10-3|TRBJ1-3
CAISPTGQGKDTIYF
TGTGCCATCAGCCCGACCGGACAGGGGAAGGACACCATATATTTT
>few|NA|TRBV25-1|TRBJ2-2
CASSGVPYTGELFF
TGTGCCAGCAGTGGAGTCCCGTATACCGGGGAGCTGTTTTTT
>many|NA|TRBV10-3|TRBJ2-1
CAIAPYSYNEQFF
TGTGCCATCGCCCCCTACTCATACAATGAGCAGTTCTTC
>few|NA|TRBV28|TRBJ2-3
CASKKGLLLDTQYF
TGTGCCAGCAAGAAGGGACTCCTCCTAGATACGCAGTATTTT
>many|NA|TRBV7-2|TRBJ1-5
CASSLYQDSNQPQHF
TGTGCCAGCAGCTTATATCAGGATAGCAATCAGCCCCAGCATTTT
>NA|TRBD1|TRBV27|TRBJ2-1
CASRVDRGGNEQFF
TGTGCCAGCCGCGTTGACAGGGGAGGCAATGAGCAGTTCTTC
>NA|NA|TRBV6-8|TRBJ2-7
CARSYASGATYEQYF
TGTGCCAGAAGTTACGCCAGCGGAGCTACCTACGAGCAGTACTTC
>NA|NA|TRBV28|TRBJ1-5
CASSFRGVGPQHF
TGTGCCAGCAGTTTTCGCGGGGTTGGGCCCCAGCATTTT
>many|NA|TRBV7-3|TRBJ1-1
CASSLWQNTEAFF
TGTGCCAGCAGCCTCTGGCAGAACACTGAAGCTTTCTTT
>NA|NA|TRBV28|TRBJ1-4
CASSPPGTVNEKLFF
TGTGCCAGCAGTCCCCCCGGGACGGTTAATGAAAAACTGTTTTTT
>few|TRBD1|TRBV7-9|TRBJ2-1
CASSFPKFQGAIGLNEQFF
TGTGCCAGCAGCTTCCCAAAATTCCAGGGGGCGATCGGTCTAAATGAGCAGTTCTTC
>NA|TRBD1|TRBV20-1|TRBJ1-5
CSAWDSSMGNQPQHF
TGCAGTGCCTGGGACAGCAGTATGGGCAATCAGCCCCAGCATTTT
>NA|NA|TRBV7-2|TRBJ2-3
CASSLVRQGTDTQYF
TGTGCCAGCAGCTTAGTGCGACAGGGCACAGATACGCAGTATTTT
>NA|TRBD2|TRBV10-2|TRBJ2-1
CASIPRAPRLAGDSYNKQFF
TGCGCCAGCATTCCCCGGGCCCCGCGGCTAGCGGGGGACTCCTACAATAAGCAGTTCTTC
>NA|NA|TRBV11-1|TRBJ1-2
CASSLRPVSGYTF
TGTGCCAGCAGCTTACGGCCCGTTTCTGGCTACACCTTC
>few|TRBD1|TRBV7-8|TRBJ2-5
CASSLYMMGQKETQYF
TGTGCCAGCAGCTTATATATGATGGGACAGAAAGAGACCCAGTACTTC
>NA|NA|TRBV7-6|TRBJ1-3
CASSVADIGAIYF
TGTGCCAGCAGCGTAGCAGACATCGGGGCCATCTATTTT
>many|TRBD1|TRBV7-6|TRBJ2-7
CASSPEPGQGYEQYF
TGTGCCAGCAGCCCAGAGCCGGGACAGGGATACGAGCAGTACTTC